A selection of T cell receptor beta chains follows, all from one sample in a study of shared clonotypes between healthy human individuals. Measured with immunoSEQ multiplex PCR; TCRdb has only the in-frame clones, and not every one. This sample has fewer than 2.5 million clones; roughly 93% occur once, and the top ten carry around 0.37%. The sequenced sample consisted of naive CD4+ T cells from PBMCs. Source of these receptors: a man younger than 30 in good health. Some clones in this sample may be carry-over from other donors' samples. Both conserved end residues are part of each CDR3. A D gene is named only where the DNA matches it firmly. Expanded clones are given a class, and other clones once, few, many or no size at all.

j_call	clone_size	d_call	v_call	cdr3_aa	cdr3_nt
TRBJ1-1	.	.	TRBV6-1	CASRTGWTEAFF	TGTGCCAGCAGAACGGGGTGGACTGAAGCTTTCTTT
TRBJ1-3	.	.	TRBV7-3	CASSPNGGALNTIYF	TGTGCCAGCAGCCCCAATGGGGGGGCCCTAAACACCATATATTTT
TRBJ1-5	.	.	TRBV5-6	CASSFGGRAASSNQPQHF	TGTGCCAGCAGCTTTGGGGGGCGCGCGGCTAGTAGTAATCAGCCCCAGCATTTT
TRBJ2-2	.	TRBD1	TRBV30	CAWSGQGGELFF	TGTGCCTGGAGTGGACAGGGAGGGGAGCTGTTTTTT
TRBJ2-3	.	.	TRBV7-9	CAPGTDTQYF	TGTGCCCCTGGCACAGATACGCAGTATTTT
TRBJ2-2	.	.	TRBV12-5	CASAVGPNTGELFF	TGTGCTAGTGCCGTCGGGCCCAACACCGGGGAGCTGTTTTTT
TRBJ2-7	.	.	TRBV5-1	CASSLEPSRGSFHEQYF	TGCGCCAGCAGCTTGGAGCCATCGAGGGGATCGTTCCACGAGCAGTACTTC
TRBJ1-5	.	.	TRBV6-5	CASSYRQLNQPQHF	TGTGCCAGCAGTTATCGGCAGCTAAATCAGCCCCAGCATTTT
TRBJ2-2	.	TRBD1	TRBV7-9	CASSFGQGANTGELFF	TGTGCCAGCAGCTTCGGGCAGGGGGCGAACACCGGGGAGCTGTTTTTT
TRBJ2-7	.	.	TRBV10-3	CAISRSTEYEQYF	TGTGCCATCAGCAGATCAACCGAATACGAGCAGTACTTC
TRBJ1-1	.	TRBD1	TRBV2	CASSRTGQNTEAFF	TGTGCCAGCAGTAGGACAGGGCAGAACACTGAAGCTTTCTTT
TRBJ1-1	.	.	TRBV5-1	CASSLLTLNTEAFF	TGCGCCAGCAGCTTGTTGACACTGAACACTGAAGCTTTCTTT
TRBJ2-3	.	.	TRBV6-6	CASSYPVDSPDTQYF	TGTGCCAGCAGTTACCCGGTCGACAGTCCAGATACGCAGTATTTT
TRBJ1-1	.	.	TRBV30	CAWSVLAPADTEAFF	TGTGCCTGGAGTGTTCTGGCGCCGGCGGACACTGAAGCTTTCTTT
TRBJ2-1	.	.	TRBV7-9	CASRFSYNEQFF	TGTGCCAGCAGGTTCTCCTACAATGAGCAGTTCTTC
TRBJ2-2	.	TRBD1	TRBV6-4	CASLIIADRGPGELFF	TGTGCCAGCCTCATTATCGCGGACAGGGGCCCCGGGGAGCTGTTTTTT
TRBJ2-1	.	.	TRBV28	CASSRPSGTEQFF	TGTGCCAGCAGTCGCCCCTCAGGGACTGAGCAGTTCTTC
TRBJ2-1	.	.	TRBV28	CASSEGGAGSYNEQFF	TGTGCCAGCAGCGAGGGGGGAGCGGGGTCCTACAATGAGCAGTTCTTC
TRBJ2-7	.	.	TRBV6-1	CASSESLLEQYF	TGTGCCAGCAGTGAGTCCTTACTCGAGCAGTACTTC
TRBJ2-3	.	.	TRBV29-1	CSVGGASTDTQYF	TGCAGCGTGGGCGGGGCTAGCACAGATACGCAGTATTTT
TRBJ2-7	.	TRBD1	TRBV28	CASTPYRDRVLGGDF	TGTGCCAGCACCCCGTACCGGGACAGGGTTTTAGGTGGGGACTTC
TRBJ1-3	.	TRBD1	TRBV7-2	CASSFGTGKLWGTIYF	TGTGCCAGCAGCTTCGGGACAGGCAAACTCTGGGGCACCATATATTTT
TRBJ2-1	.	TRBD1	TRBV5-4	CASREGQGPYNEQFF	TGTGCCAGCAGAGAGGGACAGGGGCCCTACAATGAGCAGTTCTTC
TRBJ2-1	.	.	TRBV5-1	CASSLTQTYNEQFF	TGCGCCAGCAGCTTAACCCAGACTTACAATGAGCAGTTCTTC
TRBJ1-2	.	.	TRBV28	CAGSGRNYGYTF	TGTGCCGGCTCCGGACGGAACTATGGCTACACCTTC
TRBJ1-1	.	.	TRBV19	CASSIGGGTEAFF	TGTGCCAGTAGTATCGGAGGGGGCACTGAAGCTTTCTTT
TRBJ2-7	once	.	TRBV19	CASSIRWDSSYEQYF	TGTGCCAGTAGTATACGGTGGGACTCCTCCTACGAGCAGTACTTC